This is a list of T cell receptor beta chains from one sample in a study of blood T cell repertoires in COVID-19. TCRdb's table, derived via immunoSEQ multiplex PCR, lists solely in-frame clones and lacks some. The sample shows 300,000 or so clones, 80% to 90% of them seen only once. The sequenced sample consisted of peripheral blood. These TCRs come from a woman in her thirties or forties who had recovered from COVID-19. CDR3s include the opening cysteine and the closing phenylalanine or tryptophan. D genes are given only for firm matches. Clone size, where shown, is once, few, many, or a class for clones that have expanded.

J gene	D gene	V gene	clone size	CDR3 DNA	CDR3 protein
TRBJ2-1	TRBD2	TRBV18	few	TGTGCCAGCTCACCAGGACTAGCGGGGGACAATGAGCAGTTCTTC	CASSPGLAGDNEQFF
TRBJ2-5	TRBD1	TRBV7-9	NA	TGTGCCAGCACAGGGGGCGAATGGGAGACCCAGTACTTC	CASTGGEWETQYF
TRBJ2-3	TRBD1	TRBV5-6	NA	TGTGCCAGCAGCGCAGGACAGGGATGGAGCACAGATACGCAGTATTTT	CASSAGQGWSTDTQYF
TRBJ2-7	NA	TRBV7-2	NA	TGTGCCAGCAGCTTAAGAGGGCAGGAGCAGTACTTC	CASSLRGQEQYF
TRBJ2-2	TRBD1	TRBV19	NA	TGTGCCACTCGCCCCGGGACAGGCGGTGGCGGGGAGCTGTTTTTT	CATRPGTGGGGELFF
TRBJ1-6	TRBD1	TRBV30	NA	TGTGCCTGGACCGGGACAGGGGGTTCCTATAATTCACCCCTCCACTTT	CAWTGTGGSYNSPLHF
TRBJ2-5	TRBD2	TRBV9	once	TGTGCCAGCAGCCCGGGACTAGCGGAGAAAAAAGAGACCCAGTACTTC	CASSPGLAEKKETQYF
TRBJ1-2	TRBD1	TRBV27	NA	TGTGCCAGCAGTTTTGACGGCGGGACAGTCTATGGCTACACCTTC	CASSFDGGTVYGYTF
TRBJ2-7	NA	TRBV15	NA	TGTGCCACCAGCAGGCCGTGGAGTGCGAGCTCCTACGAGCAGTACTTC	CATSRPWSASSYEQYF
TRBJ2-7	NA	TRBV10-3	NA	TGTGCCATCAGTGAGGACTCAGCCTACGAGCAGTACTTC	CAISEDSAYEQYF
TRBJ1-4	TRBD1	TRBV27	NA	TGTGCCAGCAGTTCACAGACAGGGCTGTTCGAAAAACTGTTTTTT	CASSSQTGLFEKLFF
TRBJ2-1	TRBD2	TRBV27	NA	TGTGCCAGCAGCCTAGCGGGGGGGCCCGGTGAGCAGTTCTTC	CASSLAGGPGEQFF
TRBJ1-2	NA	TRBV2	NA	TGTGCCAGCAGGGAACTCGAGGGCTATGGCTACACCTTC	CASRELEGYGYTF
TRBJ1-1	NA	TRBV6-5	NA	TGTGCCAGCCCAGGGGAAACGATGAACACTGAAGCTTTCTTT	CASPGETMNTEAFF
TRBJ1-6	NA	TRBV19	NA	TGTGCCAGTAGTAGGGGACGGCAGGGGAGTTATAATTCACCCCTCCACTTT	CASSRGRQGSYNSPLHF
TRBJ2-3	NA	TRBV12-3/TRBV12-4	NA	TGTGCCAGCAGTTTACGGGATACGCAGTATTTT	CASSLRDTQYF
TRBJ2-6	TRBD1	TRBV7-6	NA	TGTGCCAGCAGCCCTTGGGCGGACAGGGCTGGGGCCAACGTCCTGACTTTC	CASSPWADRAGANVLTF
TRBJ1-4	NA	TRBV9	once	TGTGCCAGCAGCTCTACTGGAGGGGCGCGAGAAAAACTGTTTTTT	CASSSTGGAREKLFF
TRBJ1-2	TRBD1	TRBV30	NA	TGTGCCTGGAATGGACAGGGGGTCTATGGCTACACCTTC	CAWNGQGVYGYTF
TRBJ2-3	TRBD2	TRBV7-2	NA	TGTGCCAGCAGCTTAGGGACTAGCGGGCAGATTCACGGCGATACGCAGTATTTT	CASSLGTSGQIHGDTQYF
TRBJ1-3	NA	TRBV7-8	NA	TGTGCCAGCAGACCCTTGGGGGGGATCTCTGGAAACACCATATATTTT	CASRPLGGISGNTIYF
TRBJ2-1	NA	TRBV7-7	NA	TGTGCCAGCAGCTTAGGCAGGGCCTACTACAATGAGCAGTTCTTC	CASSLGRAYYNEQFF
TRBJ1-1	NA	TRBV7-9	NA	TGTGCCAGCAGCCCGACAGTGACCTACACTGAAGCTTTCTTT	CASSPTVTYTEAFF
TRBJ2-2	TRBD1	TRBV19	NA	TGTGCCAGTAGTCCAGGGGGACGGGTTAGGGTCGGGGAGCTGTTTTTT	CASSPGGRVRVGELFF
TRBJ2-3	TRBD1	TRBV7-2	NA	TGTGCCAGCAGCTCCGGGAGGACAGGGGGCACAGATACGCAGTATTTT	CASSSGRTGGTDTQYF
TRBJ1-2	NA	TRBV10-3	NA	TGTGCCATCAGCATGCAGGGATATGGCTACACCTTC	CAISMQGYGYTF
TRBJ2-3	NA	TRBV27	NA	TGTGCCAGCAGTTTGAAACGGACAGATACGCAGTATTTT	CASSLKRTDTQYF
TRBJ2-3	TRBD2	TRBV5-1	NA	TGCGCCAGCAGCTTCCTCGGGAAGCGGGGGGACACAGATACGCAGTATTTT	CASSFLGKRGDTDTQYF
TRBJ2-7	NA	TRBV30	once	TGTGCCTGGACTTTTGGCCTAGGGGGGGCCTCCTACGAGCAGTACTTC	CAWTFGLGGASYEQYF
TRBJ2-3	NA	TRBV12-3/TRBV12-4	NA	TGTGCCAGCAGTCCCGACACTCGTGATACGCAGTATTTT	CASSPDTRDTQYF
TRBJ1-3	NA	TRBV30	NA	TGTGCCTGGAGTGGCGGTGGAGACACCATATATTTT	CAWSGGGDTIYF
TRBJ1-5	TRBD1	TRBV27	NA	TGTGCCAGCAGTTTATGGACAGGGGTCGTTAGCAATCAGCCCCAGCATTTT	CASSLWTGVVSNQPQHF